This TCR beta chain was documented in a study of T-cell reconstitution after alpha-beta-depleted transplantation in children. Findings and caveats of the study: Newly generated T cells supplied most T-cell counts and diversity one year post-transplant. As was reported, about two months after transplant, alpha-beta T cells came from several hundred expanded graft clones. The origin of high day-60 TCRbeta diversity in some patients lay in surviving recipient T cells and thymic progenitors.

The V and J ends lost 0 bases and 6 bases, in that order; junction bases with no gene match: 2. This CDR3 contains 14 residues. Germline CDR1 and CDR2: MNHEY and SMNVEV (reference sequence). Researchers prepared the TCRbeta library using unique molecular identifiers, the study reports. From the PCR reads, TCRdb called clonotypes with MiXCR, one entry per CDR3 protein. Of about a million distinct CDR3 sequences in the sample, roughly 29% were seen once. Concerning this clonotype itself: The antigen remains undetermined.

The chain has TRBV27 and TRBJ2-1, with 7 bases matching TRBD2. The origin of this receptor is a boy under two years old who had a stem cell transplant for SCID, so the T cells may come from the graft donor. This specimen consisted of PBMCs, mostly from graft donor cells, obtained 360 days after TCRalphabeta/CD19-depleted stem cell transplant. The CDR3 sequence: CASSLSSGVNEQFF. The CDR3 nucleotides are TGTGCCAGCAGTTTATCGAGCGGGGTCAATGAGCAGTTCTTC.